This T cell receptor (beta chain) was recorded in a study of T cell repertoires in cytomegalovirus infection. For the study at large: The authors relied on CMV epitopes, both recently identified HLA-C-restricted and well-studied HLA-B-restricted. Public signatures in TCR beta pointed to CMV infection and matching HLA type. Study-level findings and limits: Summed frequency of shared TCR beta families picked out CMV carriers who also had the relevant HLA.

The CDR3 is 14 amino acids. V was clipped by 0 bases and J by 5 bases, with 11 bases between them. CDR1 is LNHDA, CDR2 SQIVND, per germline (reference sequence). TCRdb used MiXCR to reprocess the reads, holding one entry per CDR3 protein. This sample has fewer than 60,000 distinct CDR3 sequences, with around a fifth found just once. In the case of this clonotype: Its antigen is unknown.

The sample consisted of CD8+ T cells from cultured PBMCs, taken from culture after CMV antigen stimulation. The rearrangement uses TRBV19 and TRBJ2-7; perhaps TRBD2 as D (5 bases). The origin of this receptor is a human donor in good health (CMV status not recorded). Some clones in this sample may be carry-over from other donors' samples. The CDR3 bases are TGTGCCAGTAGTATAGATGCGGGTAGGGACGAGCAGTACTTC. Encoded protein: CASSIDAGRDEQYF. Combining the CDR3 with reference TRBV19 and TRBJ2-7 gives the whole variable domain DGGITQSPKYLFRKEGQNVTLSCEQNLNHDAMYWYRQDPGQGLRLIYYSQIVNDFQKGDIAEGYSVSREKKESFPLTVTSAQKNPTAFYLCASSIDAGRDEQYFGPGTRLTVT.